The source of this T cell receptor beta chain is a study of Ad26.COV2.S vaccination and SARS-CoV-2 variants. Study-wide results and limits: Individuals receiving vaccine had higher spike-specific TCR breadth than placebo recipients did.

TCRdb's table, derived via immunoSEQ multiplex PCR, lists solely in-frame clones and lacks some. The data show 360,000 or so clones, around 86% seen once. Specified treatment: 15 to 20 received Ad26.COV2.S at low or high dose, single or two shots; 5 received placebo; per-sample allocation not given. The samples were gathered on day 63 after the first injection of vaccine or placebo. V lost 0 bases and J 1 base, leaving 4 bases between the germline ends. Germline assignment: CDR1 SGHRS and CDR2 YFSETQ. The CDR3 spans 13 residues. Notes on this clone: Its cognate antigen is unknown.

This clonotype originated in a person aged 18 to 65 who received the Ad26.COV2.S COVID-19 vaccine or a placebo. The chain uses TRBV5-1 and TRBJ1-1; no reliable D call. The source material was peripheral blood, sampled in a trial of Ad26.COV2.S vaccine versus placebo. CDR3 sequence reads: CASSLGANTEAFF. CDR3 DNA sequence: TGCGCCAGCAGCTTGGGTGCGAACACTGAAGCTTTCTTT.